The 18 T cell receptor beta chains in this list originate from one sample, sequenced in a study of CD8 T cells in Susac syndrome. After extraction with the RNeasy kit, 0.5 to 1 ug of the RNA was reverse transcribed using random hexamers. TCRdb recomputed calls from the immunoSEQ multiplex PCR reads with MiXCR, one row per CDR3 protein. The sample comprises roughly 200,000 distinct CDR3 sequences, approximately 96% of which are singletons, and approximately 0.09% rests with the top ten. Sequenced material: CD4+ T cells from PBMCs. These receptor sequences come from a human donor with multiple sclerosis.

The chain carries TRBV18 and TRBJ1-5; TRBD1 matches 12 bases. V shed 6 bases, J shed 1 base, and the junction held 7 bases outside the gene matches. Germline CDR1 and CDR2: KGHSH and LQKENI. This CDR3 comprises 17 residues. CDR3 sequence reads: CASSLGDRGLSNQPQHF. CDR3 coding DNA: TGTGCCAGCTCCCTTGGGGACAGGGGGCTCAGCAATCAGCCCCAGCATTTT.

The V call is TRBV27, the J call TRBJ2-7; TRBD1 is a possible D gene (6 bases). The CDR3 consists of 14 residues. CDR1 is MNHEY and CDR2 is SMNVEV in the germline V gene (reference sequence). V shed 6 bases and J shed 1 base, with 13 bases lying between them. CDR3 in DNA: TGTGCCAGCAGCTATTCGACAGGTTCCTACGAGCAGTACTTC. Protein: CASSYSTGSYEQYF.

The chain has TRBV30 and TRBJ2-3; D gene unclear. V was pared by 2 bases and J by 7 bases, with 10 bases between. Per the germline V gene, CDR1 is GTSNPN and CDR2 is SVGIG (reference sequence). The CDR3 extends over 12 amino acids. Written as DNA, the CDR3 is TGTGCCTGGAGTCCCCCCGGTCATACGCAGTATTTT. Protein product: CAWSPPGHTQYF. Looking up the rest from reference TRBV30 and TRBJ2-3 gives the full variable domain: SQTIHQWPATLVQPVGSPLSLECTVEGTSNPNLYWYRQAAGRGLQLLFYSVGIGQISSEVPQNLSASRPQDRQFILSSKKLLLSDSGFYLCAWSPPGHTQYFGPGTRLTVL.

The chain has TRBV20-1 and TRBJ2-3, with 7 bases identical to TRBD2. CDR1 and CDR2 (germline): DFQATT, SNEGSKA (reference sequence). The length of the CDR3 is 13 residues. With V trimmed by 7 bases and J by 2 bases, 6 bases remained unmatched. The chain's CDR3 is CSVLGGFTDTQYF. The CDR3 nucleotides are TGCAGTGTTTTGGGGGGGTTCACAGATACGCAGTATTTT.

The chain employs TRBV2 and TRBJ1-6, with D possibly TRBD1 on 5 matching bases. Germline V gene data show CDR1 as SNHLY and CDR2 as FYNNEI. The CDR3 is made up of 12 amino acids. Trimming removed 6 bases at V and 10 bases at J, with 10 bases between. The CDR3 DNA follows: TGTGCCAGCAGGGTAGAGGGGTCACCCCTCCACTTT. Translating gives CASRVEGSPLHF.

This clonotype is a singleton in its sample. This chain links TRBV5-1 with TRBJ2-7, with 9 bases identical to TRBD1. CDR1 and CDR2 (germline): SGHRS, YFSETQ. The CDR3 runs to 15 residues. Trimming removed 4 bases from V and 3 bases from J; junction bases left unmatched: 8. The CDR3 region is CASSLRQGDLYEQYF. The CDR3 DNA follows: TGCGCCAGCAGCCTCAGACAGGGGGACCTCTACGAGCAGTACTTC.

In this sample, this clonotype turned up once. V usage is TRBV12-3 or TRBV12-4 and J usage is TRBJ2-1; TRBD1 might be the D (7 bases). The V gene lost 5 bases and the J gene lost 7 bases, with 24 bases spanning the gap. The CDR3 runs 17 residues. CDR3 protein: CASSLRQGGPPRNEQFF. CDR3 in DNA: TGTGCCAGCAGTCTCCGACAGGGAGGACCTCCTAGGAATGAGCAGTTCTTC.

The chain uses TRBV29-1 and TRBJ2-1; D might be TRBD1 or TRBD2, each matching 5 bases. This CDR3 contains 14 residues. Trimming removed 3 bases at V and 10 bases at J, with 19 bases between. Germline V CDR1 and CDR2: SQVTM, ANQGSEA. CDR3 sequence (DNA): TGCAGCGTTGACGGCAGGGAGTCGGCACTGGAGCAGTTCTTC. Its protein is CSVDGRESALEQFF.

The genes are TRBV12-3 or TRBV12-4 and TRBJ2-3; TRBD1 might be the D (6 bases). The CDR3 contains 14 residues. Trimming shortened V by 6 bases and J by 0 bases, and 10 bases separated the two germline ends. This CDR3 is CASSDRSSTDTQYF. The CDR3 DNA is TGTGCCAGCAGCGACAGGTCTAGCACAGATACGCAGTATTTT.

This sequence joins TRBV20-1 and TRBJ2-7; D unresolved. V shed 2 bases and J shed 7 bases, with 9 bases lying between them. CDR3 length equals 11 residues. Germline CDR1 reads DFQATT; CDR2 reads SNEGSKA (reference sequence). The CDR3 nucleotides are TGCAGTGCTAGATACTTCCAGGAGCAGTACTTC. Its translation: CSARYFQEQYF.

CDR3 sequence (DNA): TGTGCCAGCAGCTTCTCCCCTAGCGGGGGGCCCGCCTGGCCAAAGACCCAGTACTTC. Translated: CASSFSPSGGPAWPKTQYF. J is TRBJ2-5 and V is TRBV7-9; TRBD2 matches at 11 bases. Unmatched junction bases numbered 18, after V lost 3 bases and J lost 6 bases. Germline CDR1 SEHNR, CDR2 FQNEAQ (reference sequence). There are 19 residues in the CDR3.

This rearrangement joins TRBV7-9 to TRBJ1-2; D not resolved. The germline gives CDR1 SEHNR, CDR2 FQNEAQ (reference sequence). V shed 0 bases and J shed 7 bases, with 3 bases lying between them. This CDR3 is 11 amino acids long. This CDR3 is CASSLAGGYTF. CDR3 nucleotides: TGTGCCAGCAGCTTAGCTGGTGGCTACACCTTC.

The chain carries TRBV4-1 and TRBJ1-5; the D is unclear. The CDR3 is made up of 15 amino acids. Germline V gives CDR1 MGHRA, CDR2 YSYEKL. Trimming pared 3 bases from V and 0 bases from J, leaving 9 bases between. In DNA form, the CDR3 reads TGCGCCAGCAGCCAGGTTCAGCATAGCAATCAGCCCCAGCATTTT. Its translation is CASSQVQHSNQPQHF.

The rearrangement links TRBV6-4 to TRBJ2-3, with 7 bases identical to TRBD2. The germline V gene has CDR1 MRHNA and CDR2 SNTAGT. This CDR3 has 15 amino acids. Germline trimming cut 4 bases from V and 0 bases from J; bases unmatched to any gene: 4. The CDR3 is CASSGEGRSTDTQYF. The CDR3, as DNA: TGTGCCAGCAGTGGGGAGGGTAGGAGCACAGATACGCAGTATTTT.

The genes are TRBV28 and TRBJ1-5, with D maybe TRBD1 (5 bases). V lost 5 bases and J lost 2, with 10 bases in between. Germline loops: CDR1 MDHEN, CDR2 SYDVKM. The CDR3 totals 14 residues. CDR3 nucleotides: TGTGCCAGCAGTCCTAACAGGCGCAATCAGCCCCAGCATTTT. Protein sequence: CASSPNRRNQPQHF.

The chain joins TRBV20-1 to TRBJ2-1, with D uncertain. The germline gives CDR1 DFQATT, CDR2 SNEGSKA (reference sequence). V lost 5 bases and J 0 bases, leaving 8 bases between the germline ends. CDR3 length equals 13 residues. The CDR3 loop reads CSAAALSYNEQFF. CDR3 DNA sequence: TGCAGTGCTGCGGCCCTCTCCTACAATGAGCAGTTCTTC.

The chain combines TRBV7-6 with TRBJ2-1, with 7 bases aligning to TRBD2. The CDR3 loop spans 16 amino acids. V was pared by 7 bases and J by 2 bases, with 11 bases of the junction left unmatched. CDR1 is SGHVS and CDR2 is FNYEAQ in the germline V gene. CDR3 nucleotide sequence: TGTGCCAGCACTCCCCGGGACTACACGACCTACAATGAGCAGTTCTTC. As protein: CASTPRDYTTYNEQFF.

The V call is TRBV24-1, the J call TRBJ2-1, with D perhaps TRBD1 (5 bases). Germline values: CDR1 KGHDR, CDR2 SFDVKD. The CDR3 has 14 residues. V lost 7 bases, J lost 0 bases, and 9 bases lay in between. The CDR3 spells CATSGDSSYNEQFF. CDR3 nucleotide sequence: TGTGCCACCAGCGGAGACAGCTCCTACAATGAGCAGTTCTTC.